Listed here is a single TCR beta chain. A read error may produce the germline difference seen at one junction end. These data belong to a study of blood T cell repertoires in COVID-19. Study at large: Samples came from the United States, Italy and Spain, spanning acute and convalescent COVID-19.

TCRdb keeps only in-frame clones here, not all; method: immunoSEQ multiplex PCR. The sample records some 180,000 clones, about nine tenths being singletons. The origin of this receptor is a man between 45 and 60 years old with acute or convalescent COVID-19. The sample taken for sequencing was peripheral blood.

The CDR3 spells CASSLTSGSSYEQYF. As DNA, the CDR3 is TGTGCCAGCAGCCTAACTAGCGGGAGCTCCTACGAGCAGTACTTC. The rearrangement links TRBV7-3 to TRBJ2-7; 11 bases are shared with TRBD2. CDR1 is SGHTA, CDR2 FQGTGA, per germline. The CDR3 sequence is 15 residues long.